This T cell receptor (beta chain) comes out of a study of blood T cell repertoires in COVID-19 (dated by TCRdb to the early 2020s). As for the study more broadly: Samples from collaborators originated in the United States, Italy and Spain and spanned both the acute and convalescent phases of COVID-19. The material from the prospective study consisted of cDNA or gDNA derived from T cells, B-cell-depleted T cells, or PBMCs. Subjects who had been exposed to COVID-19, were actively infected with it, or had recovered from it provided the deeply sampled blood TCRbeta repertoires that made up the dataset. The repertoires were released in a freely available public database intended as a resource for research on the immune response to SARS-CoV-2. The samples were drawn from two sources: the first 160 participants of the ongoing ImmuneRACE study, and some 1,300 subjects contributed by 6 global collaborators. The sample metadata nearly always contained a de-identified subject ID, COVID-19 status, age in years and sex. Where available, HLA class I and class II types were obtained from metadata supplied by the sample provider rather than from assay-based typing.

Samples from volunteer blood donors who had recovered from COVID-19 were contributed by a second Seattle source. Each collaborating institution followed its own protocols to collect whole blood in K2EDTA tubes. Collaborator samples were shipped for TCRbeta analysis as frozen whole blood, isolated PBMCs, or DNA extracted from either sample type. TCRbeta CDR3 regions were amplified from genomic DNA by means of the immunoSEQ Assay, a bias-controlled multiplex PCR. In the source study's methods: The number of nucleated cells in each sample was estimated by amplification of reference gene primers within the assay. To quantify the absolute abundance of each unique TCRbeta CDR3 rearrangement, sequence reads were collapsed and filtered. For each sample, productive Simpson clonality was calculated as the square root of Simpson's diversity index across productive rearrangements. The table comes from immuneACCESS by way of TCRdb, which keeps in-frame sequences with V and J called. Part of the clones is missing from these tables; in studies checked, under half for an unresolved V gene and the rest for unknown reasons. D and trimming come from the DNA, and the V and J calls and clone size come from that table. For this sample there are just under 95,000 clones; roughly 75% appear just once. About 8.1% of the sample goes to the ten largest clones.

Remarks on this clone: No cognate antigen has been identified for it. The input lacks base qualities; no much larger clone sits a single base away.

V was cut back by 2 bases and J by 8 bases, leaving a gap of 4 bases between them. Including the terminal cysteine and phenylalanine, the CDR3 comprises 11 residues. The sequence is cut down to CDR3 DNA, 33 bases in frame from base 1. The paper as a whole reports these results and caveats: The amount of clinical and demographic metadata varied by source and participant and was provided uncurated.

This receptor was obtained from a man aged 45-60 years who had recovered from COVID-19. Sequencing was done on a sample of peripheral blood. Recombination joined TRBV12-3 or TRBV12-4 with TRBJ2-1, with an unclear D gene assignment. In nucleotides, the sequence is TGTGCCAGCAGTTTATTCGATGAGCAGTTCTTC. Translation gives CASSLFDEQFF.